This TCR beta chain is from a study of glioma-infiltrating T cells. Study results and caveats: Tissue-blood divergence was below expectation in non-neoplastic patients, above in gliomas. Very few CDR3 sequences were shared between tissue and blood.

The length of the CDR3 is 16 residues. Germline CDR1 and CDR2: LNHDA and SQIVND (reference sequence). The iRepertoire nested amplicon-rescue multiplex PCR amplified TCR alpha and beta CDR3s from RNA. One-step reverse transcription and amplification started from around 100-400 ng of tissue mRNA or PBMC total RNA. One entry per CDR3 protein results from TCRdb running MiXCR on the multiplex PCR reads. The sample records approximately 190,000 distinct CDR3 sequences, 32% being singletons. On this clonotype: Its antigen remains unidentified. One end of the junction does not line up with germline, which may come from a read error.

This clonotype originated in a human donor with low-grade glioma or glioblastoma, undergoing nonglioma brain surgery, or in good health (not recorded which). Source material: glioma tissue, nonneoplastic brain tissue, or PBMCs (not recorded which). The chain uses TRBV19 and TRBJ1-5; 10 nucleotides match TRBD1. CDR3 region: CASSISGQGGNQSQHF. The CDR3 nucleotides read TGTGCCAGTAGTATAAGCGGACAGGGGGGTAATCAGTCCCAGCATTTT.